This T cell receptor beta chain is from a study of PD-1 blockade in classical Hodgkin lymphoma. Study information: Patients got intravenous nivolumab 3 mg/kg every 2 weeks.

Every single patient, without exception, relapsed after autologous stem cell transplantation, and brentuximab vedotin exposure varied. TCRdb keeps only in-frame clones here, not all; method: immunoSEQ multiplex PCR. The table includes roughly 40,000 clones, 85% to 90% detected once. Worth noting for this clone: Its target is not known.

Whole-study findings and limits: Newly diagnosed patients and complete responders had comparable diversity at baseline. Still unresolved is the cause of the repertoire differences, which may be disease activity or prior therapy.

CDR1 and CDR2 from the germline V gene are SGHRS and YFSETQ. Trimming removed 0 bases from V and 1 base from J, with 4 bases in between. The CDR3 is 14 amino acids. V usage is TRBV5-1 and J usage is TRBJ2-2; D not certain. Sequenced material: peripheral blood mononuclear cells (PBMCs), taken at baseline. This receptor was obtained from a human donor with classical Hodgkin lymphoma. For the CDR3, the DNA is TGCGCCAGCAGCTTGGAAGGGAACACCGGGGAGCTGTTTTTT. Translated, it gives CASSLEGNTGELFF.